Described below is a single TCR beta chain sequence and its context. V lost 6 bases to trimming and J lost 12 bases, with 18 bases between them. Germline V gene data show CDR1 as SNHLY and CDR2 as FYNNEI. The CDR3 is made up of 14 amino acids. This record belongs to a study of blood T cell repertoires in COVID-19. The protocol was immunoSEQ multiplex PCR, while the TCRdb copy is restricted to in-frame clones and leaves out a portion. The sample yields approximately 230,000 clones, more than 60% seen once. This TCR came from a woman aged 40 to 50 with active or convalescent COVID-19. The specimen sequenced was peripheral blood. The chain links TRBV2 to TRBJ1-6; a possible D gene is TRBD1 (6 bases). CDR3 nucleotides: TGTGCCAGCAGACCCACAGGGTTCCTAATACCCCTCCACTTT. It yields the protein CASRPTGFLIPLHF.